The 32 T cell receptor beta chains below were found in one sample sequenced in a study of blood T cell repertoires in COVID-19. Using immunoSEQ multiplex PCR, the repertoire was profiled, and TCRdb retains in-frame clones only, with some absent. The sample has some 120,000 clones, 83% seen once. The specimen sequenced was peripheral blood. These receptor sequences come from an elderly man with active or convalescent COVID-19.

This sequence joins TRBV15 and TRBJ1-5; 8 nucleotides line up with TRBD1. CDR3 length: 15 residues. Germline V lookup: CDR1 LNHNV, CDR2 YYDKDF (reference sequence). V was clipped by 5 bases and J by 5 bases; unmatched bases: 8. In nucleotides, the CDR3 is TGTGCCACCAGCGTCGACAGGGGCTATGATCAGCCCCAGCATTTT. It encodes CATSVDRGYDQPQHF.

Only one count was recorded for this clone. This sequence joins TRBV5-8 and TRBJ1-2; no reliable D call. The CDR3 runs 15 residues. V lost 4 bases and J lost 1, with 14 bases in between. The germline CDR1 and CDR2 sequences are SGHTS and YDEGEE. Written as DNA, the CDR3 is TGTGCCAGCAGCCTGATCACAGTCCTTAACTATGGCTACACCTTC. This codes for CASSLITVLNYGYTF.

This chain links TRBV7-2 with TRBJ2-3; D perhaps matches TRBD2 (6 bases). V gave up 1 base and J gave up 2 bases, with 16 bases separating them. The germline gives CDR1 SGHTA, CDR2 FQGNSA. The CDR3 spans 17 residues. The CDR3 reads CASSLVVGGSLTDTQYF. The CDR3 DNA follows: TGTGCCAGCAGCTTAGTAGTCGGGGGTTCCCTCACAGATACGCAGTATTTT. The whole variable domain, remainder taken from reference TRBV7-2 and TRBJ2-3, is GAGVSQSPSNKVTEKGKDVELRCDPISGHTALYWYRQSLGQGLEFLIYFQGNSAPDKSGLPSDRFSAERTGGSVSTLTIQRTQQEDSAVYLCASSLVVGGSLTDTQYFGPGTRLTVL.

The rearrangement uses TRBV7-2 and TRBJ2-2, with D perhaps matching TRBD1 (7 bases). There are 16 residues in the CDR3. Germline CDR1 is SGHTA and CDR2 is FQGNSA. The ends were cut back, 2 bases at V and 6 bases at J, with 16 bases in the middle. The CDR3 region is CASSLTGRGDAGELFF. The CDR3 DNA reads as TGTGCCAGCAGCTTAACAGGCAGGGGGGACGCCGGGGAGCTGTTTTTT.

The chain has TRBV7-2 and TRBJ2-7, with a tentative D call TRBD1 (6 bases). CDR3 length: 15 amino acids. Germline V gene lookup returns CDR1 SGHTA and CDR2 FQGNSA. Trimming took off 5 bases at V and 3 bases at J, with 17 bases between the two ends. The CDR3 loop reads CASSVYGGVYYEQYF. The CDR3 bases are TGTGCCAGCAGCGTCTATGGGGGCGTATACTACGAGCAGTACTTC.

Here the CDR3 DNA reads TGTGCCAACCCGACAGGGAACTATGGCTACACCTTC. Protein: CANPTGNYGYTF. The chain recombines TRBV2 with TRBJ1-2; 7 bases are a match to TRBD1. Germline lookup yields CDR1 SNHLY and CDR2 FYNNEI. Trimming took 10 bases from V and 2 from J; bases not matched to a gene: 4. This CDR3 contains 12 residues.

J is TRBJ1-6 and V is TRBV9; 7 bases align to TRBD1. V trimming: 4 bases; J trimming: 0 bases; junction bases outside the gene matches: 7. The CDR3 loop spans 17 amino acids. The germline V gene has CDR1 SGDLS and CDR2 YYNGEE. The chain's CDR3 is CASSHAGGTSYNSPLHF. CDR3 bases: TGTGCCAGCAGCCATGCAGGGGGAACCTCCTATAATTCACCCCTCCACTTT.

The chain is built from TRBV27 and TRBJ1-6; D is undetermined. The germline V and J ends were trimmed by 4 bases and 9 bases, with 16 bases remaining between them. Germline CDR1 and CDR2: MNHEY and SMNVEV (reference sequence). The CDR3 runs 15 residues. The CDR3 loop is CASSSSTLEGSPLHF. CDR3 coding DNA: TGTGCCAGCAGTTCATCAACCCTGGAGGGTTCACCCCTCCACTTT.

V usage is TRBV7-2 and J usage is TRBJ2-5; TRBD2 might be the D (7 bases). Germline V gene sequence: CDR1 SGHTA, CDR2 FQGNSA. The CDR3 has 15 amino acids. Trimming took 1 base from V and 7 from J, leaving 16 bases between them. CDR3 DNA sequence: TGTGCCAGCAGCTTAGGTGGGGGGGCCTTAGGGACCCAGTACTTC. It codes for CASSLGGGALGTQYF.

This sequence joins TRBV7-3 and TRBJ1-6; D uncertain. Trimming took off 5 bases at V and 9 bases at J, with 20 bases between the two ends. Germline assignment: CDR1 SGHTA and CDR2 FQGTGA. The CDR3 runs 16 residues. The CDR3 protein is CASSPYREIGLSPLHF. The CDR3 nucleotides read TGTGCCAGCAGCCCATATAGGGAGATCGGGCTTTCACCCCTCCACTTT.

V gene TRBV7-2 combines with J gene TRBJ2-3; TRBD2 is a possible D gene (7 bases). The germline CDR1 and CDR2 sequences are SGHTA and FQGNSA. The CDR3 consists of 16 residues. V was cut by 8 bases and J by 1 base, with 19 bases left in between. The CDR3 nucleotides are TGTGCCAGCCAGATTCGGGGGGCGGTGGGCACAGATACGCAGTATTTT. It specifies CASQIRGAVGTDTQYF.

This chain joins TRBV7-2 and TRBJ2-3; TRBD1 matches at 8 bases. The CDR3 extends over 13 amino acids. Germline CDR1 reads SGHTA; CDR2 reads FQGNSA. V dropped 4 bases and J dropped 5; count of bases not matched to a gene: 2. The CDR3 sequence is CASSSDREDTQYF. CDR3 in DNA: TGTGCCAGCAGCTCGGACAGGGAAGATACGCAGTATTTT. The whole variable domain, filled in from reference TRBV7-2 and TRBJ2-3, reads GAGVSQSPSNKVTEKGKDVELRCDPISGHTALYWYRQSLGQGLEFLIYFQGNSAPDKSGLPSDRFSAERTGGSVSTLTIQRTQQEDSAVYLCASSSDREDTQYFGPGTRLTVL.

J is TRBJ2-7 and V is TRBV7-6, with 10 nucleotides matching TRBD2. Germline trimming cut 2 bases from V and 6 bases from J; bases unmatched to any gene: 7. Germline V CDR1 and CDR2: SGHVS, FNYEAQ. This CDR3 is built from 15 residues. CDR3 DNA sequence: TGTGCCAGCAGCTTAAGTCTAGCGGGGGCTGGCGAGCAGTACTTC. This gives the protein CASSLSLAGAGEQYF.

DNA for the CDR3: TGTGCCAGCAGCCCCATTCTAGCGGTGAACAATGAGCAGTTCTTC. It encodes CASSPILAVNNEQFF. The chain joins TRBV6-5 to TRBJ2-1; 7 bases line up with TRBD2. This CDR3 spans 15 amino acids. J gave up 5 bases and V 6 bases, and 10 bases lay outside the gene matches. CDR1 MNHEY and CDR2 SVGAGI come from the germline V gene.

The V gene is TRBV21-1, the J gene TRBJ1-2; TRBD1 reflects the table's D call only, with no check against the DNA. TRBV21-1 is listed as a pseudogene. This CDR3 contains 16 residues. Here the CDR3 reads CASTGSSAGPRDGYTF. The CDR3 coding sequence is TGTGCCAGCACCGGGTCATCCGCAGGGCCGAGAGACGGCTACACCTTC.

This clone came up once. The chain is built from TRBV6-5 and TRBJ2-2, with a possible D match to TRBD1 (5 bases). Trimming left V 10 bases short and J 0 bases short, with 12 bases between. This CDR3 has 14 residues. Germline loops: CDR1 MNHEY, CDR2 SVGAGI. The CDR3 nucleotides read TGTGCCACCAGACAGCCCGCGAACACCGGGGAGCTGTTTTTT. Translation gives CATRQPANTGELFF.

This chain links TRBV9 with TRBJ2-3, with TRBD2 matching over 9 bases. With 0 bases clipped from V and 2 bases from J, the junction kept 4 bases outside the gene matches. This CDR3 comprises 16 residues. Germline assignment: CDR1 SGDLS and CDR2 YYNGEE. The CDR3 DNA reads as TGTGCCAGCAGCGTAGAAGCGGGGGGCCCCACAGATACGCAGTATTTT. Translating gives CASSVEAGGPTDTQYF.

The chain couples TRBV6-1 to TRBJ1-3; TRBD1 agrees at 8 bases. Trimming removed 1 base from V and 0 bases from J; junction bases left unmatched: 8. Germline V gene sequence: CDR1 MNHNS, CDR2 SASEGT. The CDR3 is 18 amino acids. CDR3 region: CASSEVLTGALSGNTIYF. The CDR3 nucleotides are TGTGCCAGCAGTGAAGTCCTGACAGGGGCGCTCTCTGGAAACACCATATATTTT.

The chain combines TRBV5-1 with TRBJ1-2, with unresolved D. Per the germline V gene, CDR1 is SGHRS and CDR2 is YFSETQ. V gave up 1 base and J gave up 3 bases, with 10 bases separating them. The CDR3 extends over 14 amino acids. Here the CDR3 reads CASSLWQADYGYTF. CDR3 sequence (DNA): TGCGCCAGCAGCTTGTGGCAGGCCGACTATGGCTACACCTTC.

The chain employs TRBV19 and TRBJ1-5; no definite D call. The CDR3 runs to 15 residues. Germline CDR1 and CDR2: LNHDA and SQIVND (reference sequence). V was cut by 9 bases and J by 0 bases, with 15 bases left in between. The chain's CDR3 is CASRLGSGSNQPQHF. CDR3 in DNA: TGTGCCAGCCGACTCGGGTCGGGTAGCAATCAGCCCCAGCATTTT. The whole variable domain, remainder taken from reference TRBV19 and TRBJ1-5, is DGGITQSPKYLFRKEGQNVTLSCEQNLNHDAMYWYRQDPGQGLRLIYYSQIVNDFQKGDIAEGYSVSREKKESFPLTVTSAQKNPTAFYLCASRLGSGSNQPQHFGDGTRLSIL.

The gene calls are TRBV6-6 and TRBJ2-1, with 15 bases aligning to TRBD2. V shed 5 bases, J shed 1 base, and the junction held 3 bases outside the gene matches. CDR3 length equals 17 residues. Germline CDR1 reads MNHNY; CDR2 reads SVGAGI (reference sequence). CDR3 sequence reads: CASSRTSGGVSYNEQFF. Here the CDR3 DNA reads TGTGCCAGCAGTCGGACTAGCGGGGGGGTATCCTACAATGAGCAGTTCTTC.

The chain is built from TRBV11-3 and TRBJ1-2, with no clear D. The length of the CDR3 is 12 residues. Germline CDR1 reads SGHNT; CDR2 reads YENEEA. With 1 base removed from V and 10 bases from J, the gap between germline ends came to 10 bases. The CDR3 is CASSLAGVDYTF. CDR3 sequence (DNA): TGTGCCAGCAGCTTAGCCGGGGTCGACTACACCTTC.

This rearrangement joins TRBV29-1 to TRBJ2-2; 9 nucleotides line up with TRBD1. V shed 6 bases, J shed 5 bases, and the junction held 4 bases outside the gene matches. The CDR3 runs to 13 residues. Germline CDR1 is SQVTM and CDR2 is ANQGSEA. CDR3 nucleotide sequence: TGCAGCGTCGGGACAGGGCTTACCGGGGAGCTGTTTTTT. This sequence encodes CSVGTGLTGELFF.

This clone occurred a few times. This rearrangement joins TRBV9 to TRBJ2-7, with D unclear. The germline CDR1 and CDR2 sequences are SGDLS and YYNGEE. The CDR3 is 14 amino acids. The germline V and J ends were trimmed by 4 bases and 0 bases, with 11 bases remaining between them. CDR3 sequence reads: CASSPRHDSYEQYF. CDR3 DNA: TGTGCCAGCAGCCCCAGACATGACTCCTACGAGCAGTACTTC.

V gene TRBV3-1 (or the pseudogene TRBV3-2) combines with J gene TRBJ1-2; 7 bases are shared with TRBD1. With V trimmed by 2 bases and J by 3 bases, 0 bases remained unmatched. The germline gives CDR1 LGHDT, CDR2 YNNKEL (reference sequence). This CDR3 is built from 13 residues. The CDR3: CASSQTGDYGYTF. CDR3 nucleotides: TGTGCCAGCAGCCAAACAGGGGACTATGGCTACACCTTC.

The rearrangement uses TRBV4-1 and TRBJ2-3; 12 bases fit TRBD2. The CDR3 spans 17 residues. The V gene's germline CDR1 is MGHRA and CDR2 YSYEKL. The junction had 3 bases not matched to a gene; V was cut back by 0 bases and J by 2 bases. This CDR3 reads CASSQDWTSGATDTQYF. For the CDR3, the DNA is TGCGCCAGCAGCCAAGATTGGACTAGCGGGGCCACAGATACGCAGTATTTT.

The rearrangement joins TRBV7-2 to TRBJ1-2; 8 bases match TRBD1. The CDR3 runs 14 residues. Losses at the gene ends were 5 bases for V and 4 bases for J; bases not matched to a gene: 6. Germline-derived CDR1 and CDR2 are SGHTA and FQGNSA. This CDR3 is CASSIEQGGYGYTF. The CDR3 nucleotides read TGTGCCAGCAGCATCGAACAGGGGGGCTATGGCTACACCTTC.

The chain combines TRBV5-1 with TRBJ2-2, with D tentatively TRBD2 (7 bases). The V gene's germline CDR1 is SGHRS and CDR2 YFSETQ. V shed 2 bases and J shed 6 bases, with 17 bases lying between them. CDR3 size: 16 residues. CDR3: CASSFGVGGLAGELFF. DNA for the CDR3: TGCGCCAGCAGCTTCGGAGTCGGGGGGCTGGCCGGGGAGCTGTTTTTT.

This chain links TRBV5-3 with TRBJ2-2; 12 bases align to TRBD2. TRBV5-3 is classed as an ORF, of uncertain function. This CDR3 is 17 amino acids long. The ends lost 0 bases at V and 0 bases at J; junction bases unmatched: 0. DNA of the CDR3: TGTGCCAGAAGCTTGGGGACTAGCGGGACGAACACCGGGGAGCTGTTTTTT. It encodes CARSLGTSGTNTGELFF.

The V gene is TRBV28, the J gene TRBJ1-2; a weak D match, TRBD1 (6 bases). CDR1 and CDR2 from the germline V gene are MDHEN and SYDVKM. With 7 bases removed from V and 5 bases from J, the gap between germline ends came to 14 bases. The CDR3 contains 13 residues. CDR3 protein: CASTLGTSYGYTF. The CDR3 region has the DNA TGTGCCAGCACCCTCGGGACATCGTATGGCTACACCTTC.

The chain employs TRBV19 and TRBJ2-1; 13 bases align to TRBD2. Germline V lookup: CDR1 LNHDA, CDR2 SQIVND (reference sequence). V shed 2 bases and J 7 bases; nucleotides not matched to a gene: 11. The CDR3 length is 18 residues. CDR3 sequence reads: CASSIRGTSGAKGNEQFF. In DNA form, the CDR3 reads TGTGCCAGTAGTATAAGGGGGACTAGCGGGGCCAAGGGGAATGAGCAGTTCTTC.

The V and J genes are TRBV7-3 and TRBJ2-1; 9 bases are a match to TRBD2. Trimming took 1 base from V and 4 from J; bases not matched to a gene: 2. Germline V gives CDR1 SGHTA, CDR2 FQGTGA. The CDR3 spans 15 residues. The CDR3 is CASSLRLAGYNEQFF. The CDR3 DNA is TGTGCCAGCAGCTTAAGGCTAGCGGGATACAATGAGCAGTTCTTC.